The entry below gives a single T cell receptor (beta chain) sequence along with its context. V trimming: 8 bases; J trimming: 5 bases; junction bases outside the gene matches: 10. The length of the CDR3 is 14 residues. CDR1 MNHEY and CDR2 SVGAGI come from the germline V gene. Data came from immunoSEQ multiplex PCR; TCRdb stores just in-frame clones and leaves some out. The data show tens of thousands of clones, around 79% seen once. These data come from a study of memory CD4+ T cells and cytomegalovirus serostatus. Single viable CD3+CD4+CD8-CD45RO+ cells were sorted as the memory CD4+ T cells. The clonotype was recovered from an adult in good health and CMV-seropositive. The chain combines TRBV6-5 with TRBJ2-7, with 9 positions matching TRBD1. Sample: memory CD4+ T cells from blood. The CDR3 sequence: CASFSEGQGHEQYF. Here the CDR3 DNA reads TGTGCCAGCTTTAGTGAGGGACAGGGCCACGAGCAGTACTTC.